A selection of T cell receptor beta chains follows, all from one sample in a study of shared clonotypes between healthy human individuals. Profiled with immunoSEQ multiplex PCR; TCRdb holds only in-frame clones, not every one. The repertoire includes a few hundred thousand clones, about 97% of them detected once, and around 0.058% sits in the top ten. Sequences were obtained from naive CD4+ T cells sorted from blood. These receptor sequences come from a woman aged 30 to 39 in good health. Both conserved end residues are part of each CDR3.

V gene: TRBV7-2
CDR3 protein: CASSPQLQLNQPQHF

V gene: TRBV6-6
CDR3 protein: CASSYLRETGELFF

V gene: TRBV6-5
CDR3 protein: CASSYAGNQPQHF

V gene: TRBV5-6
CDR3 protein: CASSYGRPVGQPQHF

V gene: TRBV5-1
CDR3 protein: CASSSGNTGELFF

V gene: TRBV5-1
CDR3 protein: CASSPRPAGAYGYTF

V gene: TRBV6-5
CDR3 protein: CASSYVAVSGANVLTF

V gene: TRBV7-2
CDR3 protein: CASSFSGSGTDTQYF

V gene: TRBV28
CDR3 protein: CASSSGQHDGPQHF

V gene: TRBV6-4
CDR3 protein: CASSVGLAGGIDTQYF

V gene: TRBV7-2
CDR3 protein: CASRPSGSGAYYEQYF

V gene: TRBV5-6
CDR3 protein: CASSSWGGGSSYEQYF

V gene: TRBV18
CDR3 protein: CASSPGTGVGYTEAFF

V gene: TRBV15
CDR3 protein: CATSGRFNEQFF

V gene: TRBV6-4
CDR3 protein: CASSLSGGSTDTQYF

V gene: TRBV28
CDR3 protein: CASSYDSTTNEKLFF

V gene: TRBV28
CDR3 protein: CASSPRQGNSGANVLTF

V gene: TRBV5-6
CDR3 protein: CASSDYRDGANVLTF

V gene: TRBV5-5
CDR3 protein: CASSASDMNEQFF

V gene: TRBV16
CDR3 protein: CASSQFGPQGAVNEQYF

V gene: TRBV5-1
CDR3 protein: CASSLVRAGGELFF

V gene: TRBV13
CDR3 protein: CASSPTGPSSYEQYF

V gene: TRBV29-1
CDR3 protein: CSVVGSTNEKLFF

V gene: TRBV18
CDR3 protein: CASSPGTPTYEQYF

V gene: TRBV28
CDR3 protein: CASSLDRENQPQHF

V gene: TRBV5-1
CDR3 protein: CASSLGGTGGASYEQYF

V gene: TRBV5-4
CDR3 protein: CASSLALPGGYGYTF

V gene: TRBV5-4
CDR3 protein: CASSRGPLLNTEAFF

V gene: TRBV11-2
CDR3 protein: CASSLTGVRETQYF

V gene: TRBV20-1
CDR3 protein: CSASRASPPFF

V gene: TRBV7-9
CDR3 protein: CASSLVSGPAIVLTF

V gene: TRBV7-9
CDR3 protein: CASSPGTSGYNEQFF

V gene: TRBV5-1
CDR3 protein: CASSGGTGYEQYF

V gene: TRBV19
CDR3 protein: CASSPLQGSSGNTIYF

V gene: TRBV6-1
CDR3 protein: CASSERGRPYSNQPQHF

V gene: TRBV2
CDR3 protein: CASRLDDPRGFF

V gene: TRBV28
CDR3 protein: CASTGGPSYNEQFF

V gene: TRBV28
CDR3 protein: CASSSAPLGAYEQYF

V gene: TRBV18
CDR3 protein: CASSPTIYYGYTF

V gene: TRBV4-1
CDR3 protein: CASSQDEIGYSNQPQHF

V gene: TRBV27
CDR3 protein: CASSLGAVHSYNEQFF

V gene: TRBV7-9
CDR3 protein: CASSPGWGNIQYF

V gene: TRBV27
CDR3 protein: CASTFSGRFYYNEQFF

V gene: TRBV28
CDR3 protein: CASSFVGGSERSSYEQYF

V gene: TRBV15
CDR3 protein: CATSRDHTGSSNQPQHF

V gene: TRBV7-3
CDR3 protein: CASSLKGLRAGELFF

V gene: TRBV5-1
CDR3 protein: CASSSGLAGVGEQYF

V gene: TRBV5-1
CDR3 protein: CASSSFAGDTGELFF

V gene: TRBV6-5
CDR3 protein: CASSYKYSNQPQHF

V gene: TRBV28
CDR3 protein: CASNIRSGANVLTF

V gene: TRBV7-7
CDR3 protein: CASSLVSREAGEQYF

V gene: TRBV28
CDR3 protein: CATLSIAQGSYEQYF

V gene: TRBV27
CDR3 protein: CASSLRGQETQYF

V gene: TRBV2
CDR3 protein: CARGDTPYQETQYF